One sample yielded the 15 T cell receptor beta chains listed below, sequenced in a study of OX40 agonist ivuxolimab in advanced cancers. Assay used: immunoSEQ multiplex PCR; TCRdb lists only in-frame clones, some missing. The repertoire includes around 26,000 clones, 85% of them detected once, and nearly 50% sits in the top ten. The sequencing used CD4+ or CD8+ T cells sorted from blood, collected in a trial of the OX40 agonist ivuxolimab. The receptors originated from an adult with an advanced solid tumor such as melanoma, head and neck, liver or kidney cancer.

V and J are TRBV6-5 and TRBJ1-2; 7 nucleotides align to TRBD1. The CDR3 spans 14 residues. Germline CDR1 and CDR2: MNHEY and SVGAGI. V trimming: 6 bases; J trimming: 9 bases; junction bases outside the gene matches: 13. For the CDR3, the DNA is TGTGCCAGCAGCCGTACTCAGGGGGAGGGCAGCTACACCTTC. This sequence encodes CASSRTQGEGSYTF.

The rearrangement uses TRBV2 and TRBJ2-7; D unclear. V was cut by 7 bases and J by 1 base, with 11 bases left in between. CDR3 size: 13 residues. Germline V gene lookup returns CDR1 SNHLY and CDR2 FYNNEI. This CDR3 is CASNSLQSYEQYF. For the CDR3, the DNA is TGTGCCAGCAACAGCCTACAATCCTACGAGCAGTACTTC.

The chain combines TRBV27 with TRBJ2-3; 7 positions agree with TRBD1. V gave up 2 bases and J gave up 2 bases; unmatched junction bases: 7. Germline CDR1 reads MNHEY; CDR2 reads SMNVEV (reference sequence). CDR3 size: 16 residues. CDR3 in amino acids: CASSLTGTAYTDTQYF. The CDR3 region has the DNA TGTGCCAGCAGTTTAACCGGGACAGCCTACACAGATACGCAGTATTTT.

The chain combines TRBV7-9 with TRBJ1-6; D call uncertain. CDR1 and CDR2 (germline): SEHNR, FQNEAQ (reference sequence). This CDR3 region has 11 residues. With 1 base removed from V and 9 bases from J, the gap between germline ends came to 1 base. Here the CDR3 DNA reads TGTGCCAGCAGCTTAGGTTCACCCCTCCACTTT. It is translated as CASSLGSPLHF. The full variable domain, with the rest looked up from reference TRBV7-9 and TRBJ1-6, is DTGVSQNPRHKITKRGQNVTFRCDPISEHNRLYWYRQTLGQGPEFLTYFQNEAQLEKSRLLSDRFSAERPKGSFSTLEIQRTEQGDSAMYLCASSLGSPLHFGNGTRLTVT.

The rearrangement uses TRBV6-6 and TRBJ2-7; possibly TRBD1 for D (6 bases). The V end was cut by 7 bases, the J end by 1 base, with 17 bases between. This CDR3 has 15 amino acids. Germline V gene sequence: CDR1 MNHNY, CDR2 SVGAGI (reference sequence). The CDR3 loop is CASKQGPRPSYEQYF. For the CDR3, the DNA is TGTGCCAGCAAGCAGGGGCCCAGACCTTCCTACGAGCAGTACTTC.

The rearrangement links TRBV2 to TRBJ2-7, with unresolved D. Deletions cut 7 bases from V and 3 bases from J, with 13 bases between. The CDR3 has 13 residues. Germline CDR1 SNHLY, CDR2 FYNNEI. CDR3 nucleotides: TGTGCCAGCATCCTCGGCAGCTACTACGAGCAGTACTTC. It encodes CASILGSYYEQYF.

The chain is built from TRBV21-1 and TRBJ2-7; the D call TRBD1 from the table was never checked on the DNA. TRBV21-1 is tagged as a pseudogene. The CDR3 has 16 residues. CDR3 amino acids: CASSISYRTGSYEQYF. For the CDR3, the DNA is TGTGCCAGCAGCATTTCGTACAGGACAGGGTCCTACGAGCAGTACTTC.

V is TRBV7-3 and J is TRBJ2-1, with D tentatively TRBD2 (5 bases). The CDR3 sequence is 16 residues long. V gave up 0 bases and J gave up 4 bases, with 13 bases separating them. The germline CDR1 and CDR2 sequences are SGHTA and FQGTGA. CDR3 bases: TGTGCCAGCAGCTTAACCGGGGTCGGGTTTTACAATGAGCAGTTCTTC. Translating it yields CASSLTGVGFYNEQFF.

The CDR3, as DNA: TGCAGCGTTGAGGGACAGGGGAGCTACTACGAGCAGTACTTC. Encoded protein: CSVEGQGSYYEQYF. The rearrangement uses TRBV29-1 and TRBJ2-7; 10 nucleotides agree with TRBD1. Germline trimming cut 3 bases from V and 3 bases from J; bases unmatched to any gene: 5. In germline, CDR1 is SQVTM, CDR2 ANQGSEA. The CDR3 covers 14 residues.

The chain has TRBV20-1 and TRBJ2-7; D unresolved. There are 11 residues in the CDR3. V lost 7 bases and J lost 0, with 7 bases in between. CDR1 is DFQATT and CDR2 is SNEGSKA in the germline V gene (reference sequence). Written as DNA, the CDR3 is TGCAGTGGTGAGTTCTCCTACGAGCAGTACTTC. Translating it yields CSGEFSYEQYF.

The rearrangement uses TRBV7-3 and TRBJ1-1, with D possibly being TRBD1 (5 bases). There are 14 residues in the CDR3. Germline V lookup: CDR1 SGHTA, CDR2 FQGTGA. Trimming removed 4 bases from V and 1 base from J, with 10 bases in between. Here the CDR3 DNA reads TGTGCCAGCAGCTACAGCGGGGGGAACACTGAAGCTTTCTTT. The encoded protein is CASSYSGGNTEAFF.

The chain is built from TRBV4-1 and TRBJ2-1; D perhaps matches TRBD2 (7 bases). This CDR3 comprises 15 residues. The V end lost 5 bases, the J end lost 0 bases, and 11 bases lay between the germline ends. Germline V gene sequence: CDR1 MGHRA, CDR2 YSYEKL. This CDR3 is CASSERGGSYNEQFF. The CDR3 DNA follows: TGCGCCAGCAGCGAGAGGGGGGGCTCCTACAATGAGCAGTTCTTC.

The rearrangement links TRBV9 to TRBJ2-3; 10 positions agree with TRBD2. Germline-derived CDR1 and CDR2 are SGDLS and YYNGEE. The trim removed 4 bases at V and 4 bases at J, leaving 9 bases unmatched. The CDR3 has 16 amino acids. CDR3 sequence reads: CASSPYQLAGADTQYF. CDR3 nucleotide sequence: TGTGCCAGCAGCCCCTACCAGCTAGCGGGGGCAGATACGCAGTATTTT.

This sequence joins TRBV28 and TRBJ2-3, with 7 bases that match TRBD1. The CDR3 contains 16 residues. With 7 bases clipped from V and 0 bases from J, the junction kept 10 bases outside the gene matches. CDR1 is MDHEN, CDR2 SYDVKM, per germline. The CDR3 nucleotides read TGTGCCAGCACCTTAACCCGGACAGGTAGCACAGATACGCAGTATTTT. Amino acid sequence: CASTLTRTGSTDTQYF. Complete variable domain (other parts from reference TRBV28 and TRBJ2-3): DVKVTQSSRYLVKRTGEKVFLECVQDMDHENMFWYRQDPGLGLRLIYFSYDVKMKEKGDIPEGYSVSREKKERFSLILESASTNQTSMYLCASTLTRTGSTDTQYFGPGTRLTVL.

The chain couples TRBV7-3 to TRBJ1-1; 8 bases line up with TRBD1. The trim removed 5 bases at V and 1 base at J, leaving 6 bases unmatched. Germline V CDR1 and CDR2: SGHTA, FQGTGA. CDR3 length equals 15 residues. As DNA, the CDR3 is TGTGCCAGCAGCCCGGGACAGGCCGCGAACACTGAAGCTTTCTTT. It is translated as CASSPGQAANTEAFF.